The present TCR beta chain was sequenced within a study of lung T cells in sarcoidosis with Löfgren's syndrome. TCRdb analysed the reads with MiXCR anew, one entry per CDR3 protein. Counted here are 60,000 or so distinct CDR3 sequences, approximately 22% occurring once; the ten biggest clones make up approximately 2.2%. This clonotype was counted at least ten times. Trimming took 1 base from V and 2 from J; bases not matched to a gene: 5. CDR1 MDHEN and CDR2 SYDVKM come from the germline V gene. The CDR3 is 16 amino acids. Sample: CD4+ T cells from PBMCs. The rearrangement links TRBV28 to TRBJ1-2; 9 bases align to TRBD1. The receptor was isolated from a human donor with sarcoidosis (Löfgren's syndrome or another form), or a control subject (not recorded which). CDR3 bases: TGTGCCAGCAGTTTATCCAGGGACAGGGTAAACTATGGCTACACCTTC. Its translation is CASSLSRDRVNYGYTF.